This is a list of T cell receptor beta chains from one sample in a study of cytomegalovirus exposure and HLA in healthy donors. Generated by immunoSEQ multiplex PCR, the TCRdb table keeps only in-frame clones and is missing some. The sample lists about 170,000 clones, approximately 86% seen once, with 2% to 2.5% in the top ten. Sequencing used PBMCs. The receptors were sampled from a woman aged 18-30 years in good health and CMV-seronegative. Both conserved end residues are part of each CDR3. Fields, in order: V gene, J gene, CDR3 protein.

>TRBV11-3|TRBJ1-1
CASSLEADLNTEAFF
>TRBV9|TRBJ2-5
CASSVGQGETQYF
>TRBV29-1|TRBJ2-7
CSVAGTGFYEQYF
>TRBV2|TRBJ2-3
CASRLQVDTQYF
>TRBV9|TRBJ2-1
CASSVAGQEYNEQFF
>TRBV5-4|TRBJ2-3
CASSLGTAPTWDTQYF
>TRBV7-2|TRBJ1-2
CASSFDRQGTGYTF
>TRBV2|TRBJ2-6
CASRAGTGATGANVLTF
>TRBV5-4|TRBJ2-7
CASSLKTGGTPEQYF
>TRBV7-8|TRBJ1-2
CASSLRRDTDYGYTF
>TRBV4-3|TRBJ2-7
CASSLGTGRYEQYF
>TRBV6-1|TRBJ1-4
CASSEIRADKKLFF
>TRBV4-1|TRBJ2-2
CASSQEGRRFTGELFF
>TRBV2|TRBJ2-5
CASTLMGLADQETQYF
>TRBV7-8|TRBJ2-1
CASSKSGRANEQFF
>TRBV5-6|TRBJ1-1
CASSLDRKQAFF
>TRBV5-6|TRBJ1-1
CASSFSGGTEAFF
>TRBV5-1|TRBJ1-1
CASSTGNTEAFF
>TRBV27|TRBJ1-1
CASSPWVPGATDKRAFF
>TRBV7-2|TRBJ2-2
CASSLTWAGAPATGELFF
>TRBV13|TRBJ2-1
CASSRFGTGGYNEQFF
>TRBV30|TRBJ2-5
CAWSAAGRQETQYF
>TRBV13|TRBJ2-7
CASSLGQERNYEQYF
>TRBV12-5|TRBJ2-2
CASGFIQGNTGELFF
>TRBV5-1|TRBJ1-1
CASSQNSNTEAFF
>TRBV6-5|TRBJ1-2
CASKSLQGAYGYTF
>TRBV5-1|TRBJ1-5
CASSPGTGSNQPQHF
>TRBV6-5|TRBJ2-1
CASSYSEGRDEQFF
>TRBV10-2|TRBJ1-2
CASSESANYGYTF
>TRBV5-1|TRBJ2-1
CASSPPSSSLAYNEQFF
>TRBV29-1|TRBJ1-1
CSVDSGGPEAFF
>TRBV9|TRBJ2-1
CASSVDPSGGAREFF
>TRBV9|TRBJ1-5
CASSASDFLGNQPQHF
>TRBV4-3|TRBJ1-1
CASSQDGGGPTEAFF
>TRBV21-1|TRBJ1-2
CASSKDGHGYTF
>TRBV5-6|TRBJ2-1
CASSSYSGETYNEQFF
>TRBV7-2|TRBJ2-3
CASRISGAQYF
>TRBV12-5|TRBJ1-1
CASGLAWSREAFF
>TRBV7-2|TRBJ2-7
CASSLAPRVNTRPYEQYF
>TRBV29-1|TRBJ2-5
CSVQGGRGLLQETQYF
>TRBV7-9|TRBJ2-2
CASSFGAGIIAGELFF
>TRBV7-8|TRBJ1-5
CASSLEAGNYNQPQHF